Sequencing of this TCR beta chain was carried out in a study of blood T cell repertoires in COVID-19. Study overall: Acute and convalescent COVID-19 specimens originated in the United States, Italy and Spain.

TCRdb's table, derived via immunoSEQ multiplex PCR, lists solely in-frame clones and lacks some. This table has under 250,000 clones, 80% to 90% appearing once. There are 16 residues in the CDR3. Trimming removed 3 bases at V and 3 bases at J, with 15 bases between. Germline V CDR1 and CDR2: MGHRA, YSYEKL. This chain uses TRBV4-1 with TRBJ2-1; D remains ambiguous. The source is a man aged 50-60 years with active or convalescent COVID-19. Sequencing input: peripheral blood. The CDR3 spells CASSQSIDSYYNEQFF. In DNA, the CDR3 is TGCGCCAGCAGCCAGAGTATCGACTCTTACTACAATGAGCAGTTCTTC.